The rows below give T cell receptor beta chains drawn from one sample of a study of T cells in Graves' hyperthyroidism and ophthalmopathy. TCRdb re-derived calls from the multiplex PCR reads in MiXCR, one entry per CDR3 protein. The sample records 480,000 or so distinct CDR3 sequences, over 13% being singletons. The sample taken for sequencing was blood. The source is a woman aged 18-35 years with Graves' hyperthyroidism. The CDR3 runs from the conserved cysteine through the conserved F or W.

v_call | cdr3_aa
TRBV19 | CASSTSISGEQPQHF
TRBV7-3 | CASKRTLNTEAFF
TRBV29-1 | CSAQGGSTDTQYF
TRBV20-1 | CSAREREPYEQYF
TRBV2 | CASSIVPSSYNEQFF
TRBV12-3/TRBV12-4 | CASRSGRASYNEQFF
TRBV18 | CASSPLGQGPYNEQFF
TRBV20-1 | CSARQGPEFEAFF
TRBV27 | CASSLLGAGGGYTF
TRBV7-9 | CASSALGTDPGELFF
TRBV20-1 | CSARDRRESTDTQYF
TRBV15 | CATSFKRANQPQHF
TRBV20-1 | CSAKGTGGRNTEAFF
TRBV20-1 | CSARDIGSTGEQYF
TRBV2 | CASSPNRGLAKNIQYF
TRBV6-2/TRBV6-3 | CASSYGTDTEAFF
TRBV30 | CAWSGADTDTQYF
TRBV7-2 | CASSLLARGYTF
TRBV7-2 | CASNTLGGGQETQYF
TRBV5-4 | CASSTSTGTLYGYTF
TRBV18 | CASSPQSSYNEQFF
TRBV6-4 | CASSAAGLSGANVLTF
TRBV30 | CAWRGGWRTEAFF
TRBV3-1 | CASSQDLQGTGGLRDEKLFF
TRBV12-3/TRBV12-4 | CASSLSGAGYGYTF
TRBV19 | CATRGRSGTDTQYF
TRBV20-1 | CSALTSGRVNEQFF
TRBV6-6 | CASSYTAGGKDTEAFF
TRBV2 | CASSRRPGGVSGANVLAF
TRBV6-2/TRBV6-3 | CASSRGQTTGELFF
TRBV30 | CAWSVRRASGYNEQFF
TRBV19 | CASSPGSTKNEAFF
TRBV12-3/TRBV12-4 | CASGDRAKETQYF
TRBV11-3 | CASRPGGNTEAFF
TRBV10-2 | CASRNRGTNEKLFF
TRBV6-1 | CASSFQGAEAFF
TRBV7-2 | CASSKITGTRETQYF
TRBV3-1 | CASSQNSGGNTIYF
TRBV28 | CASSLATGTPTRAYTF
TRBV3-1 | CASSQAGANSPLHF
TRBV14 | CASSQEAGLYEKLFF
TRBV5-1 | CASSLVVGGPGGNEQFF
TRBV19 | CASSPTRDPGPGYTF
TRBV4-1 | CASSRQRNSYNEQFF
TRBV15 | CATIPTGGWTGAFF
TRBV28 | CASMSGEGSYNEQFF
TRBV4-2 | CASSQERVRGELFF
TRBV15 | CATSRDWGNTIYF
TRBV27 | CASSLSSVRSYEQYF
TRBV2 | CASRQANYGYTF
TRBV11-2 | CASSPGRRYGYIF